This T cell receptor beta chain derives from a study of T cells after yellow fever vaccination. Study results and limitations: Of the clonotypes, a small share occurred in both CD4 and CD8 compartments.

TCRdb called the 5' RACE reads again in MiXCR, with one record for every CDR3 protein. Found here are approximately 550,000 distinct CDR3 sequences, 15% to 20% of them singletons; the top ten hold about 13%. The CDR3 has 14 residues. This clonotype appeared a few times. Its target is unknown. Germline and junction disagree at one end, which may indicate a read error. Source: PBMCs, taken 15 days after the yellow fever booster vaccination. This receptor was taken from a man aged 30-40 years who received the YFV17D yellow fever vaccine. The rearrangement links TRBV12-3 or TRBV12-4 to TRBJ2-1; TRBD2 matches 9 bases. The CDR3 DNA reads as TGTGCCAGCAGTCTAGCGGGAAGTATTAATGAGCAGTTCTTC. As protein: CASSLAGSINEQFF.